A selection of T cell receptor beta chains follows, all from one sample in a study of blood T cell repertoires in COVID-19. TCRdb's table, derived via immunoSEQ multiplex PCR, lists solely in-frame clones and lacks some. This sample has approximately 250,000 clones, with around 86% found just once. Sequencing was done on a sample of peripheral blood. These TCRs come from a man aged 35-49 years with active or convalescent COVID-19. Each CDR3 is given with its conserved first and last residue. The order of the fields is V gene, CDR3 length, clone size, D gene, J gene, CDR3 DNA, CDR3 protein. The D gene is left open where the match is weak. Part of the rows lack a size; the others show once, few, many or a class for expanded clones.

v_call: TRBV30
cdr3_length: 19
clone_size: -
d_call: TRBD2
j_call: TRBJ2-7
cdr3_nt: TGTGCCTTACATGGGGGCCGCGCGGGGGGCCCCACCGCTGACTACGAGCAGTACTTC
cdr3_aa: CALHGGRAGGPTADYEQYF

v_call: TRBV19
cdr3_length: 16
clone_size: -
d_call: TRBD1
j_call: TRBJ2-2
cdr3_nt: TGTGCCAGTAGCGAACATCACAGGGGGCTAAAAGGGGAGCTGTTTTTT
cdr3_aa: CASSEHHRGLKGELFF

v_call: TRBV24-1
cdr3_length: 15
clone_size: -
d_call: TRBD2
j_call: TRBJ2-3
cdr3_nt: TGTGCCACCAGTGATCCGCGGGAGGTCACAGATACGCAGTATTTT
cdr3_aa: CATSDPREVTDTQYF

v_call: TRBV9
cdr3_length: 14
clone_size: -
d_call: TRBD1
j_call: TRBJ2-7
cdr3_nt: TGTGCCAGCAGCGCTAGTTACAGGGGCGGCGAGCAGTACTTC
cdr3_aa: CASSASYRGGEQYF

v_call: TRBV27
cdr3_length: 15
clone_size: -
d_call: TRBD1
j_call: TRBJ2-1
cdr3_nt: TGTGCCAGCAGTTTAACAGGGGGAGTTTGGAATGAGCAGTTCTTC
cdr3_aa: CASSLTGGVWNEQFF

v_call: TRBV7-3
cdr3_length: 12
clone_size: -
d_call: -
j_call: TRBJ2-1
cdr3_nt: TGTGCCAGCAGCACTCTAAGCGATGAGCAGTTCTTC
cdr3_aa: CASSTLSDEQFF

v_call: TRBV24-1
cdr3_length: 15
clone_size: -
d_call: TRBD1
j_call: TRBJ2-1
cdr3_nt: TGTGCCACCAGTGAGGGACAGGGGTCTAGGAATGAGCAGTTCTTC
cdr3_aa: CATSEGQGSRNEQFF

v_call: TRBV6-5
cdr3_length: 15
clone_size: -
d_call: TRBD1
j_call: TRBJ1-3
cdr3_nt: TGTGCCAGCAGTCCACCGACAGGGTCTGGAAACACCATATATTTT
cdr3_aa: CASSPPTGSGNTIYF

v_call: TRBV30
cdr3_length: 19
clone_size: -
d_call: -
j_call: TRBJ1-6
cdr3_nt: TGTGCCTGGAGCGTGGGGACAATCCCTTCGAACTCCTATAATTCACCCCTCCACTTT
cdr3_aa: CAWSVGTIPSNSYNSPLHF

v_call: TRBV5-1
cdr3_length: 13
clone_size: -
d_call: TRBD1
j_call: TRBJ1-1
cdr3_nt: TGCGCCAGCAGAAAGGGACAGTACACTGAAGCTTTCTTT
cdr3_aa: CASRKGQYTEAFF

v_call: TRBV6-4
cdr3_length: 13
clone_size: once
d_call: TRBD2
j_call: TRBJ2-1
cdr3_nt: TGTGCCAGCAGTGACGGAGCGGGGTACGAGCAGTTCTTC
cdr3_aa: CASSDGAGYEQFF

v_call: TRBV21-1
cdr3_length: 14
clone_size: -
d_call: -
j_call: TRBJ1-6
cdr3_nt: TGTGCCAGCAGTCTAGACAGAGCCTCTTCACCCCTCCACTTT
cdr3_aa: CASSLDRASSPLHF